This TCR beta chain appears in the sequencing data of a study of control samples from healthy donors and cancer patients. The table came from immunoSEQ multiplex PCR; TCRdb's copy has only in-frame clones and leaves some out. The data contain about 120,000 clones, roughly 88% of them seen just once; the ten biggest clones take up less than 3.5%. From germline, CDR1 is MNHNY and CDR2 SVGAGI (reference sequence). Losses at the gene ends were 6 bases for V and 3 bases for J; bases not matched to a gene: 9. There are 16 residues in the CDR3. The TCR comes from a man in his forties in good health. The sample was blood. This chain joins TRBV6-6 and TRBJ2-2; 8 bases agree with TRBD2. The DNA for the CDR3 is TGTGCCAGCAGCCCCGGACGGGGGGGAGACACCGGGGAGCTGTTTTTT. Translating it yields CASSPGRGGDTGELFF.